This T cell receptor beta chain was recovered during a study of OX40 agonist ivuxolimab in advanced cancers. Study details: An agonistic anti-OX40 (CD134) antibody, ivuxolimab, was used to treat the patients. Partial responses occurred in Three dose-escalation patients, one with hepatocellular carcinoma and two with cutaneous melanoma.

Remarks on this clone: Its antigen is still unknown.

This CDR3 comprises 17 residues. The junction had 11 bases not matched to a gene; V was cut back by 0 bases and J by 8 bases. Per the germline V gene, CDR1 is KGHSH and CDR2 is LQKENI. General study findings and limits: In general, CD8+ T cells held more expanded clones than CD4+ did, on average. With doses of 0.1 to 3.0 mg/kg, CD4+ and CD8+ blood T cells had undergone clonal expansion by week 6.

Clones were read by immunoSEQ multiplex PCR, and TCRdb kept only the in-frame ones, dropping some. In the table there are 65,000 to 70,000 clones, roughly 82% of which are singletons. The V call is TRBV18, the J call TRBJ2-1, with 9 nucleotides matching TRBD1. The starting material was CD4+ or CD8+ T cells sorted from blood, obtained in a trial of the OX40 agonist ivuxolimab. The clonotype originates from an adult with an advanced solid tumor such as melanoma, head and neck, liver or kidney cancer. CDR3 in DNA: TGTGCCAGCTCACCACCGATTAGTGACAGGGGGTCGGATGAGCAGTTCTTC. Its translation is CASSPPISDRGSDEQFF.